The T cell receptor beta chain described here comes from a study of T-cell memory formation after mild COVID-19. Study as a whole: Largely donor-specific TCR clusters were found. The study's findings and limits: Chiefly within CM and EM were the contracting CD4+ clones; CD8+ ones were within EMRA. Day 15 to 85 contracting clones showed balanced CD4/CD8; later expanders leaned CD4+.

The 5'RACE method, run with constant-segment primers, produced TCR alpha and TCR beta cDNA libraries (carrying sample barcodes and UMIs). TCRdb independently ran MiXCR on the 5' RACE reads; one entry per CDR3 protein. The sample lists 140,000 to 150,000 distinct CDR3 sequences; about 23% were seen once. Trimming removed 0 bases from V and 4 bases from J, with 14 bases in between. Looked up from germline, CDR1 is SGDLS and CDR2 is YYNGEE. This CDR3 contains 15 residues. In this sample, this clonotype turned up a few times. Its antigen is unknown. Sequenced: PBMCs or a T cell subset sorted from them (not recorded which). The sequence was obtained from an adult woman who had mild COVID-19 (a few samples of this study predate the infection). Cell type and time point are not known. The rearrangement joins TRBV9 to TRBJ2-7; D is uncertain. The CDR3 DNA sequence: TGTGCCAGCAGCGTAGTAGGTTTGCCGGGTTACGAGCAGTACTTC. It specifies CASSVVGLPGYEQYF.